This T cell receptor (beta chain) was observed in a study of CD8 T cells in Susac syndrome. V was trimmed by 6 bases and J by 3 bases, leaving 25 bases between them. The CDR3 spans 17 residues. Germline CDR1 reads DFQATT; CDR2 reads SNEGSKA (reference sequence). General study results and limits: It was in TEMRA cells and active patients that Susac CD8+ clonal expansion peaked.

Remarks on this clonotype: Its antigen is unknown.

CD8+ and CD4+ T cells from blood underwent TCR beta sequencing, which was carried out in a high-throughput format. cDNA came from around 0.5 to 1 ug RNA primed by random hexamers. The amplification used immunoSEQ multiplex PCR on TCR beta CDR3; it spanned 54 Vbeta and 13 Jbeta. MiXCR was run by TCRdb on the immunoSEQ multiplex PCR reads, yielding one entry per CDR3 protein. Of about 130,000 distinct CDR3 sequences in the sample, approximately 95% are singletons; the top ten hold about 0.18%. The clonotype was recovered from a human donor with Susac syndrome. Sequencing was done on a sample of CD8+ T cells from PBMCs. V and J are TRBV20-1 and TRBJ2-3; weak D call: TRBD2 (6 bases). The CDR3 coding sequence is TGCAGTGCCCCGAAGGTCTCGCGGGAAAGGTTGACAGATACGCAGTATTTT. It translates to CSAPKVSRERLTDTQYF.